The clone carrying this T cell receptor beta chain occurred a few times. What it binds is not known. This record belongs to a study of T cells after yellow fever vaccination. Whole-study findings and limits: Most clones from primary vaccination were detected again post-booster (96% CD4, 88% CD8).

V was clipped by 1 base and J by 1 base; unmatched bases: 7. The CDR3 extends over 17 amino acids. In making TCR cDNA, 5'RACE template switching added a universal primer site and UMIs to it. TCRdb reprocessed the 5' RACE reads via MiXCR and lists one record per CDR3 protein. This sample has nearly 350,000 distinct CDR3 sequences, with roughly 8% found just once. This sequence was found in a man aged 18 to 29 who received the YFV17D yellow fever vaccine. The input for sequencing was PBMCs, taken more than 35 days after the first yellow fever vaccination. The rearrangement joins TRBV12-3 or TRBV12-4 to TRBJ2-5, with 9 bases matching TRBD2. CDR3 bases: TGTGCCAGCAGTTTAGGACGCCTAGCGGGAACCCAAGAGACCCAGTACTTC. Amino acids: CASSLGRLAGTQETQYF.